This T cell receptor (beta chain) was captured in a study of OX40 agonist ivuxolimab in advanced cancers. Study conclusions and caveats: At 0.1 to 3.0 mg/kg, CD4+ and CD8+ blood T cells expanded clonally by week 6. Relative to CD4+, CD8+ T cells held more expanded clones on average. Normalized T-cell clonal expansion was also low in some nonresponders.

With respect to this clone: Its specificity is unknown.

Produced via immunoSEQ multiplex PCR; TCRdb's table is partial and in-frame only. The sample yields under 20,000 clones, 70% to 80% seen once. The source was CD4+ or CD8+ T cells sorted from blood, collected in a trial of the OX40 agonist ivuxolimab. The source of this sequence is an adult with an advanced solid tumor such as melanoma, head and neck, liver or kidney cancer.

The CDR3 reads CASSQRDRDNEQFF. In nucleotides, the CDR3 is TGCGCCAGCAGCCAGCGGGACAGAGACAATGAGCAGTTCTTC. J is TRBJ2-1 and V is TRBV4-3; possibly TRBD1 for D (7 bases). The germline gives CDR1 LGHNA, CDR2 YSLEER. The CDR3 sequence is 14 residues long. Trimming stripped 3 bases from V and 5 bases from J, with 11 bases between.